This TCR beta chain was captured by sequencing in a study of OX40 agonist ivuxolimab in advanced cancers. Background on the study: Hepatocellular carcinoma, melanoma, renal cell or head and neck cancer affected the dose-escalation patients. Participants could have had prior anti-PD-1, anti-PD-L1 or anti-CTLA-4 therapy, and around 40% had some. A mean age of around 60 years, range 23 to 79, was recorded, and under 85% were male.

The length of the CDR3 is 14 residues. CDR1 is SEHNR and CDR2 is FQNEAQ in the germline V gene (reference sequence). With V trimmed by 5 bases and J by 3 bases, 6 bases remained unmatched. Profiled with immunoSEQ multiplex PCR; TCRdb holds only in-frame clones, not every one. Of about 83,000 clones detected, approximately 84% appear once; the ten largest clones hold 6.5% to 8%. This sequence was found in an adult with an advanced solid tumor such as melanoma, head and neck, liver or kidney cancer. The sample in question was CD4+ or CD8+ T cells sorted from blood, obtained in a trial of the OX40 agonist ivuxolimab. This sequence joins TRBV7-9 and TRBJ2-7; 8 nucleotides line up with TRBD1. The CDR3 DNA follows: TGTGCCAGCAGCGCCGGACAGGGATTCTACGAGCAGTACTTC. Its protein is CASSAGQGFYEQYF.